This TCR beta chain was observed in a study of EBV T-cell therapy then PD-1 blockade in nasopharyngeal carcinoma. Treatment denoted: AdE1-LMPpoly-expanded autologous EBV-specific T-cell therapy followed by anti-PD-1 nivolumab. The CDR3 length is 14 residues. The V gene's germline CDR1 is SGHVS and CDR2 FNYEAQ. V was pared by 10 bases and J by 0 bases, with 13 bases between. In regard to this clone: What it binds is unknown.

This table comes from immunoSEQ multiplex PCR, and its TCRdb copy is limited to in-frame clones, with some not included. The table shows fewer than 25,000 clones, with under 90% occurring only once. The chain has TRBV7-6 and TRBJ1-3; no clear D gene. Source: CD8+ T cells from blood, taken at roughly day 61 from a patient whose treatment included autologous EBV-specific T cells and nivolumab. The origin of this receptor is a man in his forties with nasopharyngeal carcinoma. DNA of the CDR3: TGTGCCAACCCTGGTCAGAGCTCTGGAAACACCATATATTTT. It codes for CANPGQSSGNTIYF.